This TCR beta chain came from a study of T cell responses to AZD1222 COVID-19 vaccine. Whole-study results and caveats: Clonal diversity was possibly underestimated, and white British individuals and females predominated among donors. Baseline antibody screening turned up just a handful of seropositive AZD1222 recipients. Unmutated variant regions are reportedly the target of nearly half of TCRs that are spike-specific.

Looked up from germline, CDR1 is SGHVS and CDR2 is FQNEAQ. The V end lost 2 bases, the J end lost 8 bases, and 12 bases lay between the germline ends. This CDR3 is built from 13 residues. With respect to this clone: As yet, its antigen is unknown.

Sequenced by immunoSEQ multiplex PCR; TCRdb stores in-frame clones only, minus some. This sample's table has about 140,000 clones. The rearrangement joins TRBV7-8 to TRBJ1-2; the D gene is possibly TRBD1 (5 bases). Specimen: peripheral blood. This clonotype was obtained from an adult in good health. The CDR3 DNA is TGTGCCAGCAGCTTACAGGGTGTTGGCGGCTACACCTTC. Its protein product is CASSLQGVGGYTF.